The sequence of this T cell receptor beta chain was determined in a study of blood T cell repertoires in COVID-19. Whole-study context: Both acute and convalescent COVID-19 samples were obtained from the United States, Italy and Spain. From T cells, B-cell-depleted T cells, or PBMCs came the material, which was cDNA or gDNA.

The CDR3 loop spans 16 amino acids. J lost 5 bases, V lost 3 bases, and 8 bases had no gene match. Germline V gene lookup returns CDR1 SGHRS and CDR2 YFSETQ. Original methodology: Amplification with reference gene primers provided the estimates of nucleated cell counts. Only in-frame clones appear in the TCRdb table, and some are missing; sequencing was by immunoSEQ multiplex PCR. That table is the source of V, J and clone size, and D and trimming were worked out from the DNA. The sample shows around 140,000 clones, 84% of them seen only once. The chain recombines TRBV5-1 with TRBJ2-5, with 12 bases matching TRBD2. The receptor was isolated from a man aged 60 to 75 with active or convalescent COVID-19. Sample: peripheral blood. The CDR3, as DNA: TGCGCCAGCAGCTCGACTAGCGGGAGTGGTTGGGAGACCCAGTACTTC. The encoded protein is CASSSTSGSGWETQYF.